This T cell receptor (beta chain) is from a study of vaccination effects on CD4 cells after COVID-19 (dated by TCRdb to 2022 to 2024). Looking at the study overall: Participants received two doses of either the BNT162b2 or the mRNA-1273 mRNA SARS-CoV-2 vaccine. The study compared SARS-CoV-2 spike-specific CD4+ TCR repertoires before and after mRNA vaccination in COVID-19 convalescent patients and infection-naive vaccine recipients. The full study included 9 to 10 COVID-19 convalescent patients and a handful of SARS-CoV-2-naive healthy vaccine recipients. In the study, cultures from other donors were sequenced using the Oncomine TCR Beta short-read assay on an Illumina iSeq 100. Overall results and qualifications from the work: At late post-vaccination timepoints, both infection-induced and vaccine-induced clones showed marked clonal contraction, consistent with waning T cell responses. Among healthy vaccine recipients, nearly all vaccine-induced clones were SARS-CoV-2 mono-reactive, and only 1 of 255 was cross-reactive with common cold coronaviruses. The study was limited by a small number of convalescent patients, and early post-infection timepoints were lacking.

V drops 3 bases and J drops 4 bases, leaving 12 bases in between. From its cysteine to its phenylalanine, the CDR3 spans 14 amino acids. The entry retains the CDR3 DNA only, 42 bases that are in frame from base 1. Via the germline V gene, CDR1 is MNHNS and CDR2 SASEGT. To identify antigen-specific CD4+ T cell clonotypes by their expansion, the ViraFEST assay first stimulated PBMC with viral peptide pools and then applied TCR sequencing. After approximately eleven days of culture, CD4+ T cells were isolated with the EasySep CD4+ T cell isolation kit. The absence of prior SARS-CoV-2 infection in healthy vaccine recipients was confirmed by negative nucleocapsid antibodies before and after vaccination. A few million PBMC per well were cultured with around 9.8 ug/ml peptides in IMDM containing about 5% human AB serum, approximately 10 IU/ml IL-2 and gentamicin. Half of the culture medium was replaced with fresh IL-2-containing medium on days 3 and 7. Unless noted otherwise, every peptide stimulation condition was cultured in triplicate wells. PBMC were separated from whole blood using Ficoll-Paque Plus gradient centrifugation and were then either cryopreserved at -140C or used fresh. The spike proteins of SARS-CoV-2 and of the common cold coronaviruses HCoV-NL63, HCoV-OC43 and HCoV-229E were spanned by overlapping peptide pools. Genomic DNA was extracted from cultured CD4+ T cells with the QIAamp micro DNA kit.

Concerning this clone: It lacks a known antigen. No quality values exist for individual bases; no much larger clone is one base distant.

Preparation of the library involved the immunoSEQ multiplex PCR assay. DNA from the CD4+ T cells that had been cultured and isolated underwent TCR beta CDR3 sequencing. The authors' pipeline ran thus. Non-productive TCR sequences were removed and reads were trimmed to the CDR3 region, keeping CDR3s of at least 7 amino acids. Antigen-specific clonotypes were identified using the MANAFEST web app by comparison of expansion in peptide wells against reference cultures. Positive clones required FDR<0.05 expansion versus reference and all other wells, odds ratio above 5, and frequency above 0.1% in two replicate wells. A clonotype was defined as cross-reactive if the clonotype was significantly expanded both in SARS-CoV-2 spike wells and in at least one common cold coronavirus spike condition. Levenshtein distance calculated with the stringdist R package was used to assess CDR3 similarity, and unrooted trees were constructed with ape in R 3.6.1. TCRdb retrieved this table from immuneACCESS and kept in-frame rearrangements only. Not all clones are present; in checked studies, unresolved V genes account for under half, and no reason is known for the remainder. V, J and clone size reflect that table, while D and trimming were determined from the DNA. In this sample the table shows 70,000 to 95,000 clones, approximately 74% of which occur a single time. In total, the top ten clones hold approximately 1.5% of the sample.

This sample comprised CD4+ T cells from PBMCs cultured with HCoV-229E spike peptides, obtained before COVID-19 vaccination. The cell subset or site label on this specimen signifies: HCoV-229E spike overlapping peptide pool stimulation. This receptor was taken from a human donor who received a COVID-19 vaccine. This chain joins TRBV6-1 to TRBJ1-2; the D gene is perhaps TRBD1, from 6 matching bases. This receptor has the CDR3 CASSELRGPYGYTF. The nucleotides are TGTGCCAGCAGTGAGCTCAGGGGTCCCTATGGCTACACCTTC.